This record concerns one T cell receptor (beta chain) sequence. The sample belongs to a study of blood T cell repertoires in COVID-19. About the research overall: Samples representing acute and convalescent COVID-19 were sourced from the United States, Italy and Spain. T cells, B-cell-depleted T cells, or PBMCs provided the cDNA or gDNA that served as material.

CDR3 length: 22 amino acids. Methods used by the authors: Estimation of nucleated cell counts relied on the amplification of reference gene primers. Profiled with immunoSEQ multiplex PCR; TCRdb holds only in-frame clones, not every one. From that table come the V and J calls and clone size; the DNA was used to work out D and trimming. The sample lists hundreds of thousands of clones; under 95% were seen once. The rearrangement links TRBV21-1 to TRBJ2-6; the table's D call of TRBD1 was not tested on the DNA. TRBV21-1 is an annotated pseudogene. This TCR was sampled from a woman between 18 and 29 years old who had recovered from COVID-19. Input material: peripheral blood. The CDR3: CASSKYRTGYLILLSGANVLTF. CDR3 in DNA: TGTGCCAGCAGCAAGTACAGGACAGGGTATCTGATTTTACTCTCTGGGGCCAACGTCCTGACTTTC.